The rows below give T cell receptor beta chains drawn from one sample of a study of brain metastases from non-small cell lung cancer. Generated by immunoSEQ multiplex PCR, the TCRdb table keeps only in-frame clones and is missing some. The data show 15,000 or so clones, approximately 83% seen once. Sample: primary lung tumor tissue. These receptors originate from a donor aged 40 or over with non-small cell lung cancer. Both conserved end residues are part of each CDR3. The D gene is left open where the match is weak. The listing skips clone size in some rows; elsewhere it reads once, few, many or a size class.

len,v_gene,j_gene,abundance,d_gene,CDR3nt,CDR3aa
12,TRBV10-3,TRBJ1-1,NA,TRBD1,TGTGCCATCAGAACCGGGACAGATGAAGCTTTCTTT,CAIRTGTDEAFF
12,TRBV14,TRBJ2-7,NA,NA,TGTGCCAGCAGCTTCCGAGTAGGCGAGCAGTACTTC,CASSFRVGEQYF
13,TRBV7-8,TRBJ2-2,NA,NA,TGTGCCAGCAGCCGAGCATACACCGGGGAGCTGTTTTTT,CASSRAYTGELFF
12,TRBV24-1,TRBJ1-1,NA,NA,TGTGCCACCAGTGACCAAAACACTGAAGCTTTCTTT,CATSDQNTEAFF
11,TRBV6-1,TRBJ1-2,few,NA,TGTGCCAGCAGTGAAGTGGAGGGTACCACCTTC,CASSEVEGTTF
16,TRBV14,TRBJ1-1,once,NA,TGTGCCAGCAGCCAGCACCCGGGACTGATGAACACTGAAGCTTTCTTT,CASSQHPGLMNTEAFF
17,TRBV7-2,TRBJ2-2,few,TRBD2,TGTGCCAGCAGCTGGGATAGGGTAGCGGGGCCCACCGGGGAGCTGTTTTTT,CASSWDRVAGPTGELFF
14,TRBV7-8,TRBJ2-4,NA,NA,TGTGCCAGCAGCGCTACGCCGACCAAAAACATTCAGTACTTC,CASSATPTKNIQYF
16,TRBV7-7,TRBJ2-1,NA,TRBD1,TGTGCCAGCAGCTCCCGAATGGGACAGGGGACAAATGAGCAATTCTTC,CASSSRMGQGTNEQFF
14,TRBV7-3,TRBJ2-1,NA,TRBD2,TGTGCCAGCAGCGCCACTAGCGGGTACAATGAGCAGTTCTTC,CASSATSGYNEQFF
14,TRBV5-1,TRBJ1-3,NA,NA,TGCGCCAGCAGCTTGTCGGCATTCGGAAACACCATATATTTT,CASSLSAFGNTIYF
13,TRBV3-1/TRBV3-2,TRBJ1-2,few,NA,TGTGCCAGCAGCCCCAGATGGAACTATGGCTACACCTTC,CASSPRWNYGYTF
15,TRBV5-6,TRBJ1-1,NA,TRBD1,TGTGCCAGCTGGTCAGGGGGCAAAGAAAACACTGAAGCTTTCTTT,CASWSGGKENTEAFF
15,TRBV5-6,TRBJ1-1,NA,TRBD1,TGTGCCAGCAGCAGAAACAGGGGCGTGAACACTGAAGCTTTCTTT,CASSRNRGVNTEAFF
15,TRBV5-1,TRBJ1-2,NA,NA,TGCGCCAGCAGCTTGTTCGGGGAAGTGGTCTATGGCTACACCTTC,CASSLFGEVVYGYTF
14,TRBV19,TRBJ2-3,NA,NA,TGTGCCAGTAGTATGGATACAGGCACAGATACGCAGTATTTT,CASSMDTGTDTQYF
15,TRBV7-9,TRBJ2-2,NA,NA,TGTGCCAGCAGCTTAGCATCGACGGGAACCGGGGAGCTGTTTTTT,CASSLASTGTGELFF